This TCR beta chain was sequenced for a study of response to subunit inactivated influenza vaccine. Study-level points and caveats: New T cells are recruited in small numbers by each seasonal influenza vaccination, according to the authors' suggestion.

TCRdb redid the calling of the RT-PCR reads with MiXCR, one entry per CDR3 protein. Here the sample spans roughly 190,000 distinct CDR3 sequences, about an eighth being singletons. This clonotype was observed at least ten times. What it recognizes is unknown. Sequencing was performed on CD8+ T cells sorted from PBMCs, taken around 5 days after vaccination. The TCR originated in a man aged 50-60 years who received an inactivated influenza vaccine.

The chain's CDR3 is CASSLFGPQETQYF. The DNA for the CDR3 is TGTGCCAGCAGCTTATTCGGCCCCCAAGAGACCCAGTACTTC. The V and J genes are TRBV7-9 and TRBJ2-5; no firm D call. The CDR3 spans 14 residues. Germline assignment: CDR1 SEHNR and CDR2 FQNEAQ (reference sequence). The V end was cut by 2 bases, the J end by 1 base, with 8 bases between.